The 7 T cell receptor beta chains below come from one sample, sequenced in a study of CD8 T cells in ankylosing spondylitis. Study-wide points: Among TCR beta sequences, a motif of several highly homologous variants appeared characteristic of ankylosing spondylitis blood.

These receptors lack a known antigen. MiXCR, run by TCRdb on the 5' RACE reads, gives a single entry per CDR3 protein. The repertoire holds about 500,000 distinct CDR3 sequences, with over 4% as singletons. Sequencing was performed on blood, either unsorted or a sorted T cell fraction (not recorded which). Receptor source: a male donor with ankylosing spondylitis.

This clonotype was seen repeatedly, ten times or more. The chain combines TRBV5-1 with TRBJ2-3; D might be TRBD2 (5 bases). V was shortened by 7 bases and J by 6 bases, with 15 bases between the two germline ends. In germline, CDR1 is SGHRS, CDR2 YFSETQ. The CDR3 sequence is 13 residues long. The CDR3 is CASGDRGLDTQYF. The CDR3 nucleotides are TGCGCCAGCGGAGATCGGGGTTTGGATACGCAGTATTTT.

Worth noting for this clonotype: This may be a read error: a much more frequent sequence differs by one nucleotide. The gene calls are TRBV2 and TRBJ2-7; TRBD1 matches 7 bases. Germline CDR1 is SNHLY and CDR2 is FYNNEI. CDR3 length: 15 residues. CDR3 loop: CASSPMTGTRGEQCF. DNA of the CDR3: TGTGCCAGCAGTCCCATGACAGGGACAAGAGGCGAGCAGTGCTTC.

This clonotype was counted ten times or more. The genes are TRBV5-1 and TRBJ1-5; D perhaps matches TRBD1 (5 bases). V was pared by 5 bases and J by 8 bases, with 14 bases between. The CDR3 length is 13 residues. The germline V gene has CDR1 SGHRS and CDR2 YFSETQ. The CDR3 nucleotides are TGCGCCAGCAGGGCAGCCGAAGGGGAGCCCCAGCATTTT. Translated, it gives CASRAAEGEPQHF.

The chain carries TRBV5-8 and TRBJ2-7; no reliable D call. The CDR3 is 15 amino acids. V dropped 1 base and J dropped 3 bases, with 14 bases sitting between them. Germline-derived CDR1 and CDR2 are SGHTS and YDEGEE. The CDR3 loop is CASSLYIVWDYEQYF. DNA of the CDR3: TGTGCCAGCAGCTTGTATATCGTATGGGACTACGAGCAGTACTTC.

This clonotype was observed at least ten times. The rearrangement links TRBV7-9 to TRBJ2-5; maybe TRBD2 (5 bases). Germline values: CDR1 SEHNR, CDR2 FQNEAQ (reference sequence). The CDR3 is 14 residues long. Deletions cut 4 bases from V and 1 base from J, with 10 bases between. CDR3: CASSSSGFQETQYF. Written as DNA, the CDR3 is TGTGCCAGCAGCTCGAGCGGATTCCAAGAGACCCAGTACTTC.

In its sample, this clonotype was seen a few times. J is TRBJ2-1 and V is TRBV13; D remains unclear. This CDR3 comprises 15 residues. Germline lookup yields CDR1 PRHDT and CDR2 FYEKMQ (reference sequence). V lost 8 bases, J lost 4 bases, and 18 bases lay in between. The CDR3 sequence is CASEIAKPLYNEQFF. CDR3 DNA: TGTGCCAGCGAAATAGCCAAACCCCTTTACAATGAGCAGTTCTTC.

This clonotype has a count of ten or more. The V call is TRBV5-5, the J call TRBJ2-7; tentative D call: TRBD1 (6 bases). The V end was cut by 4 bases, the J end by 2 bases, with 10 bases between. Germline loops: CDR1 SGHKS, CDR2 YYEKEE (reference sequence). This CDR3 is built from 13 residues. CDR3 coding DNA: TGTGCCAGCAGCAAACAGGGCCCCTACGAGCAGTACTTC. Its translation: CASSKQGPYEQYF.